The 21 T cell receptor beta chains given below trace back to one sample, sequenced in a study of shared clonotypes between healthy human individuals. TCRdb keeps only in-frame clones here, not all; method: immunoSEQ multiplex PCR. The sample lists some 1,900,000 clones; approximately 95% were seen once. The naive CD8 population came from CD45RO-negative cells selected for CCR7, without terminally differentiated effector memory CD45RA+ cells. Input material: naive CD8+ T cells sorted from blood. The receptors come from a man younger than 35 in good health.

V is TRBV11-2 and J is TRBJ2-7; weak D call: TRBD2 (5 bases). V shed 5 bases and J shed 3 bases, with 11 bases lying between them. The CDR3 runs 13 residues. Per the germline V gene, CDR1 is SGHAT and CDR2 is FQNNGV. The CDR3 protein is CASSAEVFYEQYF. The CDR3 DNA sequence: TGTGCCAGCAGCGCGGAGGTTTTCTACGAGCAGTACTTC.

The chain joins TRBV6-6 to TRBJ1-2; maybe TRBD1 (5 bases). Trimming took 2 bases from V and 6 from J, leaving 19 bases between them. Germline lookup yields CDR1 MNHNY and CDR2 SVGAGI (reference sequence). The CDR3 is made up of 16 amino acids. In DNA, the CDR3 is TGTGCCAGCAGTTACGGCCTGCAGGGCGCGGACGATGGCTACACCTTC. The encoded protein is CASSYGLQGADDGYTF.

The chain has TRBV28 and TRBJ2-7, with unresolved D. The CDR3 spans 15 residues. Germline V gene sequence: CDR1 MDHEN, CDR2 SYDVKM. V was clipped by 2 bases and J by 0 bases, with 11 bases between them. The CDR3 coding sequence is TGTGCCAGCAGTTTAGAGGAAAAACCCTCCTACGAGCAGTACTTC. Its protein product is CASSLEEKPSYEQYF.

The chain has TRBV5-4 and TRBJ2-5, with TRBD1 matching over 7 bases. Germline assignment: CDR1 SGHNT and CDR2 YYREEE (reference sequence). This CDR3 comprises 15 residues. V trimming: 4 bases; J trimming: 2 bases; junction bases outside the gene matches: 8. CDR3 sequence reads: CASSKTGDAQETQYF. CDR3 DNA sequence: TGTGCCAGCAGCAAAACAGGGGACGCTCAAGAGACCCAGTACTTC. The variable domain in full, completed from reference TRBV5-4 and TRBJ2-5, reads ETGVTQSPTHLIKTRGQQVTLRCSSQSGHNTVSWYQQALGQGPQFIFQYYREEENGRGNFPPRFSGLQFPNYSSELNVNALELDDSALYLCASSKTGDAQETQYFGPGTRLLVL.

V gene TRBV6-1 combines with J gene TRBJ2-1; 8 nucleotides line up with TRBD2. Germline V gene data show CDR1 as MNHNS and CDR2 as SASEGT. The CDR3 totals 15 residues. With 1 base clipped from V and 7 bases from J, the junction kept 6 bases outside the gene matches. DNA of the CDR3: TGTGCCAGCAGTGAAGAAACACTAGCGGCTAATGAGCAGTTCTTC. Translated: CASSEETLAANEQFF.

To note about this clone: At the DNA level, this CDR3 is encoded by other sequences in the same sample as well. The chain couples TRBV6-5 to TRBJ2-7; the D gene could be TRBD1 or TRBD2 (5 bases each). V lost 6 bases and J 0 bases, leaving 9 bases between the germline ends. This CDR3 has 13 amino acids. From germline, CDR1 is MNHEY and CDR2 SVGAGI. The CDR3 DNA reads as TGTGCCAGCAGCCCGGGACGCTCCTACGAGCAGTACTTC. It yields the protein CASSPGRSYEQYF.

DNA for the CDR3: TGTGCCAGCAGCTCCCCCGATATTCCTGGGGCCAACGTCCTGACTTTC. Translation: CASSSPDIPGANVLTF. The chain uses TRBV7-9 and TRBJ2-6; D not certain. The CDR3 is 16 residues long. Trimming removed 4 bases from V and 2 bases from J, with 12 bases in between. Germline CDR1 SEHNR, CDR2 FQNEAQ (reference sequence).

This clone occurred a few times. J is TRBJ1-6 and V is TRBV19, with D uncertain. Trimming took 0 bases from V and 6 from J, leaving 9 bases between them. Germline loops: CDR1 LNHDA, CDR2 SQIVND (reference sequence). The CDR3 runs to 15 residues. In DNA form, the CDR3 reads TGTGCCAGTAGTATAGATCGGGCCGGTAATTCACCCCTCCACTTT. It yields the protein CASSIDRAGNSPLHF.

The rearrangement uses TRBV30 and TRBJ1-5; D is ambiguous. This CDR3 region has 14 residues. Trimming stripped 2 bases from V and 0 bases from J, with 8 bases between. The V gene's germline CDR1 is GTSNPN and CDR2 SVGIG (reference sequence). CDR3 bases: TGTGCCTGGAGTCTGGAATATAGCAATCAGCCCCAGCATTTT. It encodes CAWSLEYSNQPQHF.

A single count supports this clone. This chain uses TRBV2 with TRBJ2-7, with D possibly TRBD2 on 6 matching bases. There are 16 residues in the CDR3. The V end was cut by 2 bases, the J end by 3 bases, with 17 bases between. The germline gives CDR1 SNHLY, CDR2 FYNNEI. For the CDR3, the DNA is TGTGCCAGCAGTGAATGGGGGGACGGGTCGCTCTACGAGCAGTACTTC. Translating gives CASSEWGDGSLYEQYF.

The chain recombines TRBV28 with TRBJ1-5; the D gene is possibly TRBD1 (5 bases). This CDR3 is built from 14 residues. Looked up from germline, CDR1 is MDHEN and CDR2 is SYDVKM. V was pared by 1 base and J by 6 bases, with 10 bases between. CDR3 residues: CASSLFQGGQPQHF. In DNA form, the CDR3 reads TGTGCCAGCAGTTTATTCCAGGGAGGTCAGCCCCAGCATTTT.

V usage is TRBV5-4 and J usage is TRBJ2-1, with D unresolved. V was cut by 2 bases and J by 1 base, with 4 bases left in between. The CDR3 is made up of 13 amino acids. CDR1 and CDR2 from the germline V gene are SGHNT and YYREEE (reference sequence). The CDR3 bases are TGTGCCAGCAGCTTTCGGTCCTACAATGAGCAGTTCTTC. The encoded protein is CASSFRSYNEQFF.

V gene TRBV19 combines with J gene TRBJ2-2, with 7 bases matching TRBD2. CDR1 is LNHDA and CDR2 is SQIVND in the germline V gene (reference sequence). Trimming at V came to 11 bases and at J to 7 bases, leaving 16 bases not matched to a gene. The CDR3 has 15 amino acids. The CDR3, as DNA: TGTGCCGCCAGTAGTATAGGACTAGTTGGCGGGGAGCTGTTTTTT. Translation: CAASSIGLVGGELFF.

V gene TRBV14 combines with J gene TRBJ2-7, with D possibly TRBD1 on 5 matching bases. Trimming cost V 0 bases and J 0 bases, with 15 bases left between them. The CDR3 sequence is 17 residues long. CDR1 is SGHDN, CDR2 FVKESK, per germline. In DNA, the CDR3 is TGTGCCAGCAGCCAAGACATACCCCAGGACAACTCCTACGAGCAGTACTTC. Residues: CASSQDIPQDNSYEQYF.

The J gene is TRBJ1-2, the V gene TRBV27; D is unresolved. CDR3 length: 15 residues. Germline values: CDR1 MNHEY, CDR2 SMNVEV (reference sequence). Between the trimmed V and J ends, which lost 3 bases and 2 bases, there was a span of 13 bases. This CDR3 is CASSLVGAGNYGYTF. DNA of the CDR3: TGTGCCAGCAGTTTGGTAGGAGCGGGCAACTATGGCTACACCTTC.

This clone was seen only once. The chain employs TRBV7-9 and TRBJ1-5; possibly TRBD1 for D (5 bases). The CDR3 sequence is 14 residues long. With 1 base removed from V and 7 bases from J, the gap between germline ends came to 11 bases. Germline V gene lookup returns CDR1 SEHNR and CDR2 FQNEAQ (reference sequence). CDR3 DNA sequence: TGTGCCAGCAGCTTAGTTGGCGAGGGGCAGCCCCAGCATTTT. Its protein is CASSLVGEGQPQHF. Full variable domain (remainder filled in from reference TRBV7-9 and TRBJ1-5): DTGVSQNPRHKITKRGQNVTFRCDPISEHNRLYWYRQTLGQGPEFLTYFQNEAQLEKSRLLSDRFSAERPKGSFSTLEIQRTEQGDSAMYLCASSLVGEGQPQHFGDGTRLSIL.

This chain's CDR3 is CASSAWGSSYNEQFF. CDR3 bases: TGTGCCAGCAGTGCCTGGGGGAGCTCCTACAATGAGCAGTTCTTC. J is TRBJ2-1 and V is TRBV25-1, with D perhaps TRBD1 or TRBD2 (5 bases each). The V gene lost 4 bases and the J gene lost 0 bases, with 10 bases spanning the gap. The CDR3 extends over 15 amino acids. Per the germline V gene, CDR1 is MGHDK and CDR2 is SYGVNS.

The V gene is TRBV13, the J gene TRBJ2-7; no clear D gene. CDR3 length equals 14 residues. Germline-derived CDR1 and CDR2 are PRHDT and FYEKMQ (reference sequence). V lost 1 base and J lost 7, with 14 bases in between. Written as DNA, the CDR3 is TGTGCCAGCAGCTTAGAGATAGTTTCTACTGAGCAGTACTTC. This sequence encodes CASSLEIVSTEQYF.

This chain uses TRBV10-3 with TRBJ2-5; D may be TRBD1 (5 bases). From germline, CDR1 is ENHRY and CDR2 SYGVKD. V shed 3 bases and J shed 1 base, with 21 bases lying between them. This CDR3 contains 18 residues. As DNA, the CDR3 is TGTGCCATCAGTGATTCCTCCTTAGACAGTTGGGTCCAAGAGACCCAGTACTTC. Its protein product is CAISDSSLDSWVQETQYF.

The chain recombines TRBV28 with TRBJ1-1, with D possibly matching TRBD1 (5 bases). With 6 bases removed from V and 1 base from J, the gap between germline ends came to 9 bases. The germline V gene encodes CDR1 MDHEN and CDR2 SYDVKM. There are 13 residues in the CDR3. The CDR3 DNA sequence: TGTGCCAGCAGCACCGGGACGAACACTGAAGCTTTCTTT. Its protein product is CASSTGTNTEAFF.

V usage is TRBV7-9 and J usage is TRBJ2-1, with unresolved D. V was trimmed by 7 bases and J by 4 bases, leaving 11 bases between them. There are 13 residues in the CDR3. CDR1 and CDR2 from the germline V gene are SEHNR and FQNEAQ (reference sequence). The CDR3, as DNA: TGTGCCAGCACCCCAGCGAGGTACAATGAGCAGTTCTTC. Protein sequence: CASTPARYNEQFF.